This T cell receptor beta chain was identified during a study of cytomegalovirus exposure and HLA in healthy donors. Study information: Out of 398 genotyped donors, roughly 80% belonged to the Caucasian-associated ancestry cluster.

Researchers ran the PCR with 60 Vbeta and 13 Jbeta primers. Repertoires were generated with immunoSEQ multiplex PCR, while TCRdb's copy carries only in-frame clones and drops some. The sample has some 92,000 clones, around 75% seen once. CDR3 length equals 15 residues. From germline, CDR1 is SGHNT and CDR2 YYREEE (reference sequence). V was cut by 3 bases and J by 5 bases, with 17 bases left in between. Sequenced input: PBMCs. This sequence originates from a man younger than 35 in good health and CMV-seropositive. This chain connects TRBV5-4 to TRBJ2-5; D may be TRBD1 (6 bases). The CDR3 DNA reads TGTGCCAGCAGCTCAACCTACAGGGATCAGGAGACCCAGTACTTC. Amino acids: CASSSTYRDQETQYF.